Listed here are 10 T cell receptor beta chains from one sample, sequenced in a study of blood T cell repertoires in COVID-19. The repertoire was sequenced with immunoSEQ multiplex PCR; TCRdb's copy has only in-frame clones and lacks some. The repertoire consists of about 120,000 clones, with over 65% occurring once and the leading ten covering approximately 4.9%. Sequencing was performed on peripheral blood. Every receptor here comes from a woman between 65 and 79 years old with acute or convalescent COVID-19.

The CDR3 reads CASSLVVDNYNEQFF. In DNA, the CDR3 is TGTGCCAGCAGCTTAGTGGTGGACAACTACAATGAGCAGTTCTTC. This rearrangement joins TRBV11-3 to TRBJ2-1, with a tentative D call TRBD1 (5 bases). CDR1 and CDR2 from the germline V gene are SGHNT and YENEEA. The V gene lost 1 base and the J gene lost 3 bases, with 10 bases spanning the gap. CDR3 size: 15 residues.

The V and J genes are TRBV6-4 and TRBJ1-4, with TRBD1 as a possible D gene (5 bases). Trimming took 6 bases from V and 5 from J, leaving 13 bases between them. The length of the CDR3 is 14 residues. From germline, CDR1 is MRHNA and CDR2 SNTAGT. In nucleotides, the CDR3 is TGTGCCAGCAGGCCCAGGGAGGAGAATGAAAAACTGTTTTTT. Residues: CASRPREENEKLFF.

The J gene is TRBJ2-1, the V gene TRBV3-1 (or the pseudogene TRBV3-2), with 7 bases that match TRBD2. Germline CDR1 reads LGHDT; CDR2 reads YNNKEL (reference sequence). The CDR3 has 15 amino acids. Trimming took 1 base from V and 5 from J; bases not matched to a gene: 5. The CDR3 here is CASSQGQRGHNEQFF. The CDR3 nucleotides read TGTGCCAGCAGCCAAGGCCAGCGGGGCCACAATGAGCAGTTCTTC.

CDR3 protein: CASSLGKSQGTSTDTQYF. The CDR3 region has the DNA TGTGCCAGCAGCTTAGGGAAGTCACAGGGCACTAGCACAGATACGCAGTATTTT. The genes are TRBV7-2 and TRBJ2-3, with a weak D call TRBD1 (6 bases). Trimming took off 1 base at V and 0 bases at J, with 17 bases between the two ends. Germline V lookup: CDR1 SGHTA, CDR2 FQGNSA. The CDR3 spans 18 residues.

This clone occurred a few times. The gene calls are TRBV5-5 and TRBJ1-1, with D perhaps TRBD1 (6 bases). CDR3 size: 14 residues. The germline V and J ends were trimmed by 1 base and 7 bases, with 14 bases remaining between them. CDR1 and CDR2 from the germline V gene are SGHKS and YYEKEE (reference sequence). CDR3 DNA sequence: TGTGCCAGCAGCTTGCGACCAGGGGCTTTTGAAGCTTTCTTT. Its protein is CASSLRPGAFEAFF. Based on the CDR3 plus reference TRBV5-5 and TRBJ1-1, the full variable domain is DAGVTQSPTHLIKTRGQQVTLRCSPISGHKSVSWYQQVLGQGPQFIFQYYEKEERGRGNFPDRFSARQFPNYSSELNVNALLLGDSALYLCASSLRPGAFEAFFGQGTRLTVV.

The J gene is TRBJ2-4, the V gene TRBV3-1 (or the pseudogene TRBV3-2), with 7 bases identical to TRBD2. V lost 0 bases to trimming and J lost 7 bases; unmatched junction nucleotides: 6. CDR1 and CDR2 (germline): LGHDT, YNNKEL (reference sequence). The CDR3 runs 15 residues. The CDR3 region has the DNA TGTGCCAGCAGCCAAGATTGGGGGGGTTGGAACATTCAGTACTTC. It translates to CASSQDWGGWNIQYF.

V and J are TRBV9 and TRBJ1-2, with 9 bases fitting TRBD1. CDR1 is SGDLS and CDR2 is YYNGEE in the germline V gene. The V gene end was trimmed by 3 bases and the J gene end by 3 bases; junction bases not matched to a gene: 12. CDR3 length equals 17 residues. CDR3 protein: CASSAGEQGAVYYGYTF. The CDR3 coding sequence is TGTGCCAGCAGCGCTGGGGAACAGGGGGCGGTTTACTATGGCTACACCTTC. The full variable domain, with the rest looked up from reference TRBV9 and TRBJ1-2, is DSGVTQTPKHLITATGQRVTLRCSPRSGDLSVYWYQQSLDQGLQFLIQYYNGEERAKGNILERFSAQQFPDLHSELNLSSLELGDSALYFCASSAGEQGAVYYGYTFGSGTRLTVV.

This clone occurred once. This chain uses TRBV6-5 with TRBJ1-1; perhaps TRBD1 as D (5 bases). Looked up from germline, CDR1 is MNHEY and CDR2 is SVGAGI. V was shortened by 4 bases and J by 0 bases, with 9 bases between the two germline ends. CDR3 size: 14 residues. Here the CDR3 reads CASSLRQMNTEAFF. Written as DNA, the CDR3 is TGTGCCAGCAGTTTGAGACAGATGAACACTGAAGCTTTCTTT.

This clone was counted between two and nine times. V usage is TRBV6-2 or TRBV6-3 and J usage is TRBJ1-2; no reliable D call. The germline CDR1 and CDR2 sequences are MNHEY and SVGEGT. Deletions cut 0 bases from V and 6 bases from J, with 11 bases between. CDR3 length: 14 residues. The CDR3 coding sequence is TGTGCCAGCAGTTACTCGTCAGGAAGACATGGCTACACCTTC. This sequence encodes CASSYSSGRHGYTF.

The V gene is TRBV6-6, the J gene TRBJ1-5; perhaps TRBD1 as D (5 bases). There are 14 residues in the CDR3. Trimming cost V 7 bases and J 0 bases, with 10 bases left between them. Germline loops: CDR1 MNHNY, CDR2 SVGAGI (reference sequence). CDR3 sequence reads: CASTGHYSNQPQHF. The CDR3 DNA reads TGTGCCAGCACCGGACACTATAGCAATCAGCCCCAGCATTTT.